The next 13 T cell receptor beta chains were all read from a single sample in a study of response to subunit inactivated influenza vaccine. TCRdb redid the calling of the RT-PCR reads with MiXCR, one entry per CDR3 protein. The table shows roughly 550,000 distinct CDR3 sequences, with roughly a quarter occurring only once. The data were also submitted as part of a second study, on T cells expressing NK-cell markers. This second study says: TCR beta cDNA was made by 5'RACE template switching with UMIs.

This material consisted of CD4+ T cells sorted from PBMCs, taken 11 to 12 days after vaccination. These receptor sequences come from a man aged 45-65 years who received an inactivated influenza vaccine.

This clonotype was detected only a few times. This chain joins TRBV20-1 and TRBJ1-2, with D perhaps TRBD1 (5 bases). The V end was cut by 5 bases, the J end by 1 base, with 8 bases between. The CDR3 has 12 amino acids. The V gene's germline CDR1 is DFQATT and CDR2 SNEGSKA (reference sequence). Here the CDR3 DNA reads TGCAGTGCTGAGACAGTTAACTATGGCTACACCTTC. It encodes CSAETVNYGYTF.

This clonotype was detected once. The chain couples TRBV5-6 to TRBJ1-5, with D possibly TRBD1 on 5 matching bases. The V end was cut by 5 bases, the J end by 7 bases, with 22 bases between. The germline V gene has CDR1 SGHDT and CDR2 YYEEEE. CDR3 size: 16 residues. The CDR3 reads CASSSSPGTSEQPQHF. Here the CDR3 DNA reads TGTGCCAGCAGTTCTTCACCGGGGACTAGTGAGCAGCCCCAGCATTTT.

The chain links TRBV11-2 to TRBJ2-7, with 8 bases aligning to TRBD1. Germline V gives CDR1 SGHAT, CDR2 FQNNGV. J gave up 2 bases and V 1 base, and 7 bases lay outside the gene matches. This CDR3 comprises 16 residues. This CDR3 is CASSLADRVKTYEQYF. CDR3 nucleotide sequence: TGTGCCAGCAGCTTAGCGGACAGGGTAAAAACCTACGAGCAGTACTTC.

This sequence joins TRBV6-1 and TRBJ2-3; 9 bases align to TRBD2. Per germline, CDR1 MNHNS and CDR2 SASEGT. V shed 4 bases and J 8 bases; nucleotides not matched to a gene: 7. The CDR3 extends over 14 amino acids. The CDR3 nucleotides are TGTGCCAGCAGTGGCGGGAGGGCCTCATCTACGCAGTATTTT. Its translation is CASSGGRASSTQYF.

This clonotype was observed many times. The rearrangement uses TRBV15 and TRBJ1-5, with D unresolved. V lost 5 bases to trimming and J lost 4 bases, with 6 bases between them. The length of the CDR3 is 12 residues. Germline V gene lookup returns CDR1 LNHNV and CDR2 YYDKDF (reference sequence). The CDR3 nucleotides are TGTGCCACCAGCGACCCGAATCAGCCCCAGCATTTT. Protein sequence: CATSDPNQPQHF.

This chain links TRBV6-2 or TRBV6-3 with TRBJ2-7; 13 bases match TRBD2. The CDR3 is made up of 17 amino acids. CDR1 is MNHEY and CDR2 is SVGEGT in the germline V gene. The trim removed 2 bases at V and 4 bases at J, leaving 8 bases unmatched. The CDR3, as DNA: TGTGCCAGCAGTTACCCTCCGGGACTAGCGGGGCCTTACGAGCAGTACTTC. It codes for CASSYPPGLAGPYEQYF.

This sequence joins TRBV18 and TRBJ2-3, with a tentative D call TRBD1 (6 bases). This CDR3 is 15 amino acids long. Trimming shortened V by 3 bases and J by 2 bases, and 12 bases separated the two germline ends. Per germline, CDR1 KGHSH and CDR2 LQKENI. The CDR3 loop reads CASSPGAGYTDTQYF. CDR3 nucleotide sequence: TGTGCCAGCTCACCGGGGGCAGGGTACACAGATACGCAGTATTTT.

The chain uses TRBV19 and TRBJ1-5, with D unclear. V lost 1 base and J lost 3, with 1 base in between. The CDR3 spans 12 residues. Germline V lookup: CDR1 LNHDA, CDR2 SQIVND (reference sequence). For the CDR3, the DNA is TGTGCCAGTAGTATAGCCAATCAGCCCCAGCATTTT. Translation: CASSIANQPQHF.

This clonotype was seen a few times. The chain employs TRBV4-3 and TRBJ1-6, with 7 bases lining up with TRBD1. The germline V gene has CDR1 LGHNA and CDR2 YSLEER. After removal of 4 bases from V and 8 bases from J, the junction contained 8 bases not matched to a gene. This CDR3 has 15 residues. CDR3 coding DNA: TGCGCCAGCAGCCTAACAGGGGTTTCGGATTCACCCCTCCACTTT. It specifies CASSLTGVSDSPLHF.

This clonotype was recorded a few times. The chain recombines TRBV6-5 with TRBJ1-1, with D possibly being TRBD1 (5 bases). Germline CDR1 reads MNHEY; CDR2 reads SVGAGI. V was trimmed by 2 bases and J by 3 bases, leaving 13 bases between them. This CDR3 has 15 residues. The CDR3 DNA reads TGTGCCAGCAGTTACATGAGGGGATGGGACACTGAAGCTTTCTTT. It codes for CASSYMRGWDTEAFF.

V usage is TRBV20-1 and J usage is TRBJ2-3, with D maybe TRBD1 (5 bases). V was shortened by 2 bases and J by 5 bases, with 14 bases between the two germline ends. The CDR3 totals 14 residues. CDR1 is DFQATT, CDR2 SNEGSKA, per germline (reference sequence). The CDR3 region has the DNA TGCAGTGCTAGATCCCCAGGGCGCAGAGATACGCAGTATTTT. This codes for CSARSPGRRDTQYF.

This clonotype has just a few counts. This chain connects TRBV12-3 or TRBV12-4 to TRBJ2-3; D is perhaps TRBD1 or TRBD2 (6 bases each). CDR3 length equals 16 residues. V was shortened by 1 base and J by 0 bases, with 11 bases between the two germline ends. The CDR3 DNA is TGTGCCAGCAGTTTAGGGGGGGCCCTTAGCACAGATACGCAGTATTTT. Protein product: CASSLGGALSTDTQYF.

V usage is TRBV18 and J usage is TRBJ2-2, with D perhaps matching TRBD1 (6 bases). Germline values: CDR1 KGHSH, CDR2 LQKENI. V dropped 1 base and J dropped 4 bases, with 7 bases sitting between them. CDR3 length equals 14 residues. This chain's CDR3 is CASSPRDTTGELFF. CDR3 in DNA: TGTGCCAGCTCACCACGGGACACCACCGGGGAGCTGTTTTTT.